This T cell receptor beta chain derives from a study of CD8+ T cells in alopecia areata. As for the study in general: Tofacitinib dosing lasted 6 to 18 months, which was then followed by 6 months off drug.

Isolated RNA was reverse transcribed into cDNA used as the sequencing template. Method: immunoSEQ multiplex PCR; TCRdb's copy keeps in-frame clones and lacks some. The table lists around 97,000 clones, over 75% of them singletons. Germline V gene data show CDR1 as SGHRS and CDR2 as YFSETQ. V lost 4 bases and J lost 3, with 18 bases in between. The CDR3 is 16 amino acids. Findings of the study overall: Numerous clones, expanded in lesions, remained in scalp and blood during tofacitinib. Tofacitinib delivered significant drops in scalp clonality and in expanded CD8+ clones among the top 100.

Concerning this clone: Its antigen is currently unknown.

As for treatment: oral pan-JAK inhibitor, 5-10 mg twice daily. Those with alopecia areata gave lesional scalp punch biopsies and peripheral blood. Sample: CD8+ T cells sorted from blood, taken between weeks 30 and 35, from a patient treated with tofacitinib. This chain uses TRBV5-1 with TRBJ2-3; D possibly corresponds to TRBD1 (5 bases). This receptor was taken from a human donor with alopecia areata. CDR3: CASSPTGQGWTDTQYF. For the CDR3, the DNA is TGCGCCAGCAGCCCAACTGGGCAGGGATGGACAGATACGCAGTATTTT.